This T cell receptor beta chain derives from a study of T-cell reconstitution after alpha-beta-depleted transplantation in children. Study outcomes and limitations: Reported findings indicate that, about two months after transplant, alpha-beta T cells came from several hundred expanded clones, which were derived from non-depleted graft cells.

This clonotype was observed a handful of times. Antigen: not known. The TCRbeta library was prepared with unique molecular identifiers. MiXCR, applied by TCRdb to the PCR reads, yields one record per CDR3 protein. The repertoire holds fewer than 750,000 distinct CDR3 sequences, about a quarter seen once, with 36% in the top ten. Germline CDR1 and CDR2: SQVTM and ANQGSEA. CDR3 length equals 14 residues. Losses at the gene ends were 7 bases for V and 4 bases for J; bases not matched to a gene: 8. The receptor was derived from a boy younger than two with Wiskott-Aldrich syndrome, due to receive a stem cell transplant. The gene calls are TRBV29-1 and TRBJ2-3, with 10 bases fitting TRBD2. Sequences were derived from PBMCs, sampled before TCRalphabeta/CD19-depleted stem cell transplant. CDR3 in amino acids: CSAVAGGRSDTQYF. The CDR3 nucleotides are TGCAGCGCCGTAGCGGGAGGAAGATCAGATACGCAGTATTTT.